These 23 T cell receptor beta chains share one sample of origin, sequenced in a study of blood T cell repertoires in COVID-19. Libraries were prepared by immunoSEQ multiplex PCR; TCRdb keeps only in-frame clonotypes and omits some of them. The sample lists a few hundred thousand clones; roughly 90% were seen once. Sample: peripheral blood. These receptors were taken from a man aged 25 to 45 who had recovered from COVID-19.

The chain combines TRBV4-1 with TRBJ2-1; possibly TRBD1 for D (5 bases). Germline-derived CDR1 and CDR2 are MGHRA and YSYEKL. Trimming stripped 4 bases from V and 10 bases from J, with 23 bases between. The CDR3 contains 16 residues. The CDR3 here is CASSRTPLDSSREQFF. DNA for the CDR3: TGCGCCAGCAGCCGAACACCCCTCGACAGCTCGAGAGAGCAGTTCTTC.

The genes are TRBV9 and TRBJ1-4, with D possibly matching TRBD1 (5 bases). The V and J ends lost 4 bases and 8 bases respectively, with 12 bases between them. The CDR3 has 13 amino acids. CDR1 SGDLS and CDR2 YYNGEE come from the germline V gene. The CDR3 is CASSKRQTEKLFF. The CDR3 region has the DNA TGTGCCAGCAGCAAGCGACAGACCGAAAAACTGTTTTTT.

V usage is TRBV29-1 and J usage is TRBJ2-7; TRBD1 is a possible D gene (6 bases). This CDR3 is built from 15 residues. Trimming removed 2 bases at V and 1 base at J, with 15 bases between. From germline, CDR1 is SQVTM and CDR2 ANQGSEA. Here the CDR3 DNA reads TGCAGCGTTGAATCCTTACAGGGTACTTCCTACGAGCAGTACTTC. Its translation is CSVESLQGTSYEQYF.

The chain recombines TRBV4-2 with TRBJ1-1, with 7 nucleotides matching TRBD1. The ends lost 3 bases at V and 3 bases at J; junction bases unmatched: 16. Germline CDR1 is LGHNA and CDR2 is YNFKEQ. The CDR3 is 18 residues long. The CDR3 DNA reads as TGTGCCAGCAGCCAGACCCCGAGGACAGGCTGGACGGACACTGAAGCTTTCTTT. Residues: CASSQTPRTGWTDTEAFF.

This chain joins TRBV30 and TRBJ2-2; possible D gene TRBD2, 5 bases. The CDR3 extends over 14 amino acids. Trimming shortened V by 3 bases and J by 5 bases, and 13 bases separated the two germline ends. In germline, CDR1 is GTSNPN, CDR2 SVGIG (reference sequence). The CDR3 region is CAWSLERRTGELFF. The CDR3 region has the DNA TGTGCCTGGAGCTTAGAGAGGAGGACCGGGGAGCTGTTTTTT.

The gene calls are TRBV27 and TRBJ2-3; TRBD1 might be the D (6 bases). The CDR3 consists of 16 residues. Germline V gene lookup returns CDR1 MNHEY and CDR2 SMNVEV (reference sequence). Trimming removed 1 base from V and 4 bases from J, with 15 bases in between. In nucleotides, the CDR3 is TGTGCCAGCAGTTTATTCGGGCAGGGGCCCGCAGATACGCAGTATTTT. It translates to CASSLFGQGPADTQYF.

The chain is built from TRBV7-2 and TRBJ1-5; TRBD1 matches at 8 bases. The CDR3 runs 16 residues. Germline V gene sequence: CDR1 SGHTA, CDR2 FQGNSA. The ends lost 5 bases at V and 1 base at J; junction bases unmatched: 7. This chain's CDR3 is CASSQGTGNSNQPQHF. The CDR3 DNA is TGTGCCAGCAGCCAAGGGACAGGTAACAGCAATCAGCCCCAGCATTTT. Full variable domain (rest looked up from reference TRBV7-2 and TRBJ1-5): GAGVSQSPSNKVTEKGKDVELRCDPISGHTALYWYRQSLGQGLEFLIYFQGNSAPDKSGLPSDRFSAERTGGSVSTLTIQRTQQEDSAVYLCASSQGTGNSNQPQHFGDGTRLSIL.

This clone was observed a single time. V usage is TRBV4-1 and J usage is TRBJ2-3; the match to TRBD1 covers 7 bases. There are 14 residues in the CDR3. The germline V gene encodes CDR1 MGHRA and CDR2 YSYEKL. Trimming took 4 bases from V and 7 from J; bases not matched to a gene: 8. The CDR3 DNA reads as TGCGCCAGCAGCCTAGACAGGGTGGGAAATACGCAGTATTTT. As protein: CASSLDRVGNTQYF.

The genes are TRBV3-1 (or the pseudogene TRBV3-2) and TRBJ2-7; 12 nucleotides line up with TRBD2. Per germline, CDR1 LGHDT and CDR2 YNNKEL (reference sequence). V shed 3 bases, J shed 2 bases, and the junction held 11 bases outside the gene matches. This CDR3 comprises 18 residues. The CDR3, as DNA: TGTGCCAGCAGCCACCGACTTTCTAGCGGGGGGGCCCCCTACGAGCAGTACTTC. Translation: CASSHRLSSGGAPYEQYF.

The chain links TRBV4-1 to TRBJ1-2, with D maybe TRBD1 (6 bases). Trimming cost V 2 bases and J 4 bases, with 14 bases left between them. This CDR3 spans 15 amino acids. Germline V gene data show CDR1 as MGHRA and CDR2 as YSYEKL. In nucleotides, the CDR3 is TGCGCCAGCAGCCAAAGGGCACAGGGTCTCTATGGCTACACCTTC. Translating gives CASSQRAQGLYGYTF.

The chain joins TRBV6-5 to TRBJ1-2; tentatively, D is TRBD1 (5 bases). CDR1 is MNHEY and CDR2 is SVGAGI in the germline V gene. The CDR3 is 13 amino acids. Between the trimmed V and J ends, which lost 6 bases and 5 bases, there was a span of 13 bases. The CDR3 reads CASSLVSGYGYTF. In DNA, the CDR3 is TGTGCCAGCAGCCTCGTCTCAGGGTATGGCTACACCTTC.

The chain carries TRBV24-1 and TRBJ1-5; no firm D call. The V gene lost 5 bases and the J gene lost 6 bases, with 7 bases spanning the gap. Germline V gives CDR1 KGHDR, CDR2 SFDVKD. This CDR3 has 12 residues. CDR3 loop: CATSVAGQPQHF. CDR3 coding DNA: TGTGCCACCAGTGTCGCCGGTCAGCCCCAGCATTTT.

The chain links TRBV3-1 (or the pseudogene TRBV3-2) to TRBJ1-1, with D perhaps matching TRBD1 (6 bases). Per germline, CDR1 LGHDT and CDR2 YNNKEL (reference sequence). This CDR3 has 16 amino acids. Trimming took off 0 bases at V and 2 bases at J, with 13 bases between the two ends. CDR3 bases: TGTGCCAGCAGCCAAGATGGGGGCATACCTAACACTGAAGCTTTCTTT. This codes for CASSQDGGIPNTEAFF.

The V call is TRBV10-3, the J call TRBJ2-6; tentative D call: TRBD2 (7 bases). Germline CDR1 is ENHRY and CDR2 is SYGVKD. V was clipped by 4 bases and J by 4 bases, with 17 bases between them. The CDR3 is made up of 17 amino acids. CDR3 DNA: TGTGCCATCAGTGCCACGCAAGGGGGACTAGGGGCCAACGTCCTGACTTTC. This codes for CAISATQGGLGANVLTF.

The rearrangement joins TRBV10-3 to TRBJ2-2; tentatively, D is TRBD2 (6 bases). Trimming cost V 4 bases and J 3 bases, with 12 bases left between them. The CDR3 length is 15 residues. Germline lookup yields CDR1 ENHRY and CDR2 SYGVKD. CDR3: CAISGVGGYTGELFF. CDR3 DNA sequence: TGTGCCATCAGTGGGGTGGGAGGATACACCGGGGAGCTGTTTTTT.

V gene TRBV2 combines with J gene TRBJ1-1; a weak D match, TRBD1 (5 bases). The ends were cut back, 6 bases at V and 6 bases at J, with 17 bases in the middle. Germline CDR1 SNHLY, CDR2 FYNNEI. The CDR3 has 14 residues. This chain's CDR3 is CASRSGGFRPEAFF. CDR3 nucleotides: TGTGCCAGCAGGTCTGGGGGGTTTAGGCCTGAAGCTTTCTTT.

This clone showed up just once. The chain couples TRBV4-3 to TRBJ2-7; perhaps TRBD1 as D (5 bases). The CDR3 spans 14 residues. V lost 0 bases and J 5 bases, leaving 11 bases between the germline ends. Germline CDR1 is LGHNA and CDR2 is YSLEER. The CDR3 loop reads CASSQELAGNEQYF. CDR3 in DNA: TGCGCCAGCAGCCAAGAGTTGGCAGGGAACGAGCAGTACTTC.

The chain joins TRBV7-8 to TRBJ1-1; no clear D gene. The germline V gene has CDR1 SGHVS and CDR2 FQNEAQ. V was shortened by 2 bases and J by 3 bases, with 7 bases between the two germline ends. The CDR3 consists of 13 residues. The CDR3 DNA is TGTGCCAGCAGCTTAATGCGGGACACTGAAGCTTTCTTT. This codes for CASSLMRDTEAFF.

The chain employs TRBV5-1 and TRBJ2-7, with TRBD1 matching over 8 bases. Germline-derived CDR1 and CDR2 are SGHRS and YFSETQ. Trimming at V came to 4 bases and at J to 3 bases, leaving 6 bases not matched to a gene. CDR3 size: 14 residues. The CDR3 loop is CASSTAGQGYEQYF. DNA for the CDR3: TGCGCCAGCAGCACCGCCGGACAGGGCTACGAGCAGTACTTC.

This chain links TRBV6-1 with TRBJ1-5; TRBD1 matches at 7 bases. Trimming at V came to 2 bases and at J to 6 bases, leaving 4 bases not matched to a gene. The CDR3 loop spans 14 amino acids. The germline gives CDR1 MNHNS, CDR2 SASEGT. The CDR3 loop reads CASSEHRGGQPQHF. DNA for the CDR3: TGTGCCAGCAGTGAACACAGGGGCGGTCAGCCCCAGCATTTT.

The chain combines TRBV20-1 with TRBJ1-4, with D hard to call. CDR1 and CDR2 (germline): DFQATT, SNEGSKA (reference sequence). This CDR3 is built from 13 residues. V lost 3 bases and J lost 0, with 5 bases in between. The CDR3 sequence: CSASGATNEKLFF. CDR3 DNA sequence: TGCAGTGCTAGTGGAGCAACTAATGAAAAACTGTTTTTT.

A single count supports this clone. This chain joins TRBV19 and TRBJ1-5; D unclear. The CDR3 loop spans 13 amino acids. V gave up 1 base and J gave up 4 bases, with 5 bases separating them. Germline V CDR1 and CDR2: LNHDA, SQIVND (reference sequence). CDR3 residues: CASSIGRNQPQHF. The CDR3 DNA sequence: TGTGCCAGTAGTATAGGCCGGAATCAGCCCCAGCATTTT.

V is TRBV4-1 and J is TRBJ2-3; perhaps TRBD2 as D (6 bases). This CDR3 contains 16 residues. Between the trimmed V and J ends, which lost 2 bases and 1 base, there was a span of 13 bases. Per the germline V gene, CDR1 is MGHRA and CDR2 is YSYEKL. The CDR3 reads CASSQTEGTRTDTQYF. The CDR3 DNA sequence: TGCGCCAGCAGCCAAACGGAGGGGACCCGCACAGATACGCAGTATTTT.